This TCR beta chain was profiled in a study of a mutant IDH1 vaccine in newly diagnosed glioma. Study summary: The treated population exhibited a male proportion of roughly 60%, a female proportion of about 38%, and a mean age of about 39 years. Before enrollment, the patients had been treated with radiotherapy alone, temozolomide alone, or both together. Most of them had received both. Whole-study results and caveats: Vaccination induced immune responses in approximately 93% of patients.

Comment on this clone: Antigen: not known.

Time point meaning: baseline, week 1 (first vaccination visit). Treatment defined: pre-vaccination baseline after standard-of-care therapy. Donor tumors were new WHO grade 3 or 4 IDH1-mutant, ATRX-lost astrocytomas. Clones were read by immunoSEQ multiplex PCR, and TCRdb kept only the in-frame ones, dropping some. The profile shows fewer than 100,000 clones, 80% to 90% of them singletons. Per the germline V gene, CDR1 is LNHDA and CDR2 is SQIVND (reference sequence). The ends were cut back, 3 bases at V and 3 bases at J, with 11 bases in the middle. CDR3 length: 15 amino acids. The sequence came from a woman in her 50s with glioma. The specimen comprised PBMCs, sampled from a glioma patient treated with radiotherapy, temozolomide or both. The chain employs TRBV19 and TRBJ1-4; D perhaps matches TRBD1 (5 bases). The CDR3 here is CASSIRVEANEKLFF. As DNA, the CDR3 is TGTGCCAGTAGTATCAGGGTAGAGGCTAATGAAAAACTGTTTTTT.